The next 10 T cell receptor beta chains were all read from a single sample in a study of Graves' ophthalmopathy and Graves' hyperthyroidism. Scientists amplified the TCR beta CDR3 regions from RNA transcripts. Investigators did first-round RT-PCR with HTBI primers, then second-round multiplex PCR. TCRdb redid the calling of the multiplex PCR reads with MiXCR, one entry per CDR3 protein. The sample lists roughly 500,000 distinct CDR3 sequences, roughly an eighth occurring once. Sequenced material: blood. These receptors all come from a woman in her thirties with Graves' ophthalmopathy.

This clonotype was detected only once. The V call is TRBV5-1, the J call TRBJ1-3; the D gene is possibly TRBD1 (6 bases). The germline CDR1 and CDR2 sequences are SGHRS and YFSETQ. The CDR3 covers 17 residues. V was clipped by 0 bases and J by 0 bases, with 13 bases between them. The DNA for the CDR3 is TGCGCCAGCAGCTTGGTAGGGGGGCCCAACTCTGGAAACACCATATATTTT. Protein: CASSLVGGPNSGNTIYF.

This clonotype was seen at least ten times. For the CDR3, the DNA is TGTGCCAGCAGTGAGTTGACGTTAAACTACGAGCAGTACTTC. Translating it yields CASSELTLNYEQYF. This chain joins TRBV6-2 or TRBV6-3 and TRBJ2-7; the D is unclear. Trimming removed 5 bases from V and 3 bases from J, with 14 bases in between. This CDR3 contains 14 residues. The V gene's germline CDR1 is MNHEY and CDR2 SVGEGT.

This clonotype has at least ten counts. The CDR3 coding sequence is TGTGCCAGCAGTGAATTGGGGACAGGGGATTCACCCCTCCACTTT. This translates into CASSELGTGDSPLHF. This sequence joins TRBV6-1 and TRBJ1-6; TRBD1 aligns across 10 bases. The germline CDR1 and CDR2 sequences are MNHNS and SASEGT. V lost 2 bases and J lost 8; bases outside the gene matches: 3. The CDR3 consists of 15 residues.

In this sample, this clonotype turned up once. This rearrangement joins TRBV19 to TRBJ1-2; D possibly corresponds to TRBD1 (5 bases). Trimming shortened V by 7 bases and J by 9 bases, and 18 bases separated the two germline ends. This CDR3 comprises 13 residues. Germline V CDR1 and CDR2: LNHDA, SQIVND (reference sequence). CDR3 residues: CASMKGCNSCYTF. CDR3 coding DNA: TGTGCCAGTATGAAGGGGTGTAACTCTTGCTACACCTTC. The variable domain in full, completed from reference TRBV19 and TRBJ1-2, reads DGGITQSPKYLFRKEGQNVTLSCEQNLNHDAMYWYRQDPGQGLRLIYYSQIVNDFQKGDIAEGYSVSREKKESFPLTVTSAQKNPTAFYLCASMKGCNSCYTFGSGTRLTVV.

The sample holds many counts of this clonotype. The rearrangement links TRBV12-3 or TRBV12-4 to TRBJ1-1, with a possible D match to TRBD1 (5 bases). This CDR3 comprises 12 residues. V was shortened by 4 bases and J by 4 bases, with 7 bases between the two germline ends. CDR3 residues: CASSSGITEAFF. DNA for the CDR3: TGTGCCAGCAGTTCAGGGATCACTGAAGCTTTCTTT.

The rearrangement uses TRBV29-1 and TRBJ1-1; possibly TRBD1 for D (6 bases). The V end lost 7 bases, the J end lost 0 bases, and 12 bases lay between the germline ends. Germline V gene lookup returns CDR1 SQVTM and CDR2 ANQGSEA. The CDR3 contains 13 residues. The CDR3, as DNA: TGCAGCGCACAGGGCTTCGTGAACACTGAAGCTTTCTTT. It encodes CSAQGFVNTEAFF.

This clonotype was seen ten or more times. The rearrangement links TRBV9 to TRBJ1-3; D is unclear. This CDR3 is 13 amino acids long. CDR1 and CDR2 from the germline V gene are SGDLS and YYNGEE. V lost 5 bases to trimming and J lost 0 bases, with 6 bases between them. The CDR3 DNA reads TGTGCCAGCAGAGCAGGCTCTGGAAACACCATATATTTT. Amino acids: CASRAGSGNTIYF. The variable domain in full, completed from reference TRBV9 and TRBJ1-3, reads DSGVTQTPKHLITATGQRVTLRCSPRSGDLSVYWYQQSLDQGLQFLIQYYNGEERAKGNILERFSAQQFPDLHSELNLSSLELGDSALYFCASRAGSGNTIYFGEGSWLTVV.

J is TRBJ1-1 and V is TRBV2, with 7 bases that match TRBD1. V shed 5 bases and J 1 base; nucleotides not matched to a gene: 10. This CDR3 has 16 amino acids. Germline CDR1 SNHLY, CDR2 FYNNEI. This CDR3 is CASSFDRAYTNTEAFF. The CDR3 bases are TGTGCCAGCAGTTTCGACAGGGCCTATACGAACACTGAAGCTTTCTTT.

This chain links TRBV7-9 with TRBJ1-1; D not certain. CDR3 length equals 15 residues. V lost 2 bases and J 3 bases, leaving 13 bases between the germline ends. Germline V gene lookup returns CDR1 SEHNR and CDR2 FQNEAQ (reference sequence). The CDR3 here is CASSLSDGEDTEAFF. CDR3 sequence (DNA): TGTGCCAGCAGCTTAAGTGACGGGGAGGACACTGAAGCTTTCTTT.

The CDR3 loop is CASGLTGTPGETQYF. The CDR3 nucleotides are TGTGCCAGCGGTCTGACAGGGACCCCCGGAGAGACCCAGTACTTC. The chain employs TRBV6-1 and TRBJ2-5; 7 bases map to TRBD1. Per germline, CDR1 MNHNS and CDR2 SASEGT. The ends lost 8 bases at V and 4 bases at J; junction bases unmatched: 13. The CDR3 consists of 15 residues.